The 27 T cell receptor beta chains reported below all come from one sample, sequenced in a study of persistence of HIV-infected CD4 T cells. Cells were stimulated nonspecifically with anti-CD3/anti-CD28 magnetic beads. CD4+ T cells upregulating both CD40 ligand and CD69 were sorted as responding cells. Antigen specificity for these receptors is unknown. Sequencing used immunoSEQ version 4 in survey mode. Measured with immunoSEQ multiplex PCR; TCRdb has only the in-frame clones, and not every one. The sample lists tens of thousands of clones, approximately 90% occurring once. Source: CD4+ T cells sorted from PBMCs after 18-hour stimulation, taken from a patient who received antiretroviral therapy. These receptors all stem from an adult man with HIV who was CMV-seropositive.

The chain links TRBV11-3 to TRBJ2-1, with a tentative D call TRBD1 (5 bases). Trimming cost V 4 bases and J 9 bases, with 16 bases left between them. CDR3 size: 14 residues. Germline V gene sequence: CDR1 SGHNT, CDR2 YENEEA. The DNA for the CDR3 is TGTGCCAGCAGCTCCGGGTCCATTGGGGCTGAGCAGTTCTTC. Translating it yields CASSSGSIGAEQFF.

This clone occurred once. CDR3 protein: CATRQSSYNEQFF. In nucleotides, the CDR3 is TGTGCCACCCGGCAGAGCTCCTACAATGAGCAGTTCTTC. J is TRBJ2-1 and V is TRBV6-5; no clear D gene. Germline V CDR1 and CDR2: MNHEY, SVGAGI. V lost 10 bases, J lost 0 bases, and 10 bases lay in between. The CDR3 spans 13 residues.

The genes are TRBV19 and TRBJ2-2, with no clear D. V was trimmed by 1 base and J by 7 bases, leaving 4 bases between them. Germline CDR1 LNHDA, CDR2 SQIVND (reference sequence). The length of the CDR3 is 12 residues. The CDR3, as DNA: TGTGCCAGTAGTATAGGTATCGGGGAGCTGTTTTTT. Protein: CASSIGIGELFF. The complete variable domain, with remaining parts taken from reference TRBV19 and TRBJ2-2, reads DGGITQSPKYLFRKEGQNVTLSCEQNLNHDAMYWYRQDPGQGLRLIYYSQIVNDFQKGDIAEGYSVSREKKESFPLTVTSAQKNPTAFYLCASSIGIGELFFGEGSRLTVL.

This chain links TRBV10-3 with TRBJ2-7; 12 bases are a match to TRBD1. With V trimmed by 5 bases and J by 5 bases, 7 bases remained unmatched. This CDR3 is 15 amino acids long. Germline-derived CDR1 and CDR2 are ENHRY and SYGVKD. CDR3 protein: CAISPGQGARNEQYF. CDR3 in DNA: TGTGCCATCAGTCCGGGACAGGGGGCGAGGAACGAGCAGTACTTC.

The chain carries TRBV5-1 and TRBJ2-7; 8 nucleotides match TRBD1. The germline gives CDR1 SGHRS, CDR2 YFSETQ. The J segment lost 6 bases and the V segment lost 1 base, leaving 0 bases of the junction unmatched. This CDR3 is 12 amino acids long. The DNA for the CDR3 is TGCGCCAGCAGCTTGACAGGGGGCGAGCAGTACTTC. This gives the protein CASSLTGGEQYF. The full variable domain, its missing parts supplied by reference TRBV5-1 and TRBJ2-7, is KAGVTQTPRYLIKTRGQQVTLSCSPISGHRSVSWYQQTPGQGLQFLFEYFSETQRNKGNFPGRFSGRQFSNSRSEMNVSTLELGDSALYLCASSLTGGEQYFGPGTRLTVT.

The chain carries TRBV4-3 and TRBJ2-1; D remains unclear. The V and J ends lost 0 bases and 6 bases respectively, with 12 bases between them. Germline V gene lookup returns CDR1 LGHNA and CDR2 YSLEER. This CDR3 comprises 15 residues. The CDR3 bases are TGCGCCAGCAGCCAAGAGACCGCCGAAGGCAATGAGCAGTTCTTC. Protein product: CASSQETAEGNEQFF.

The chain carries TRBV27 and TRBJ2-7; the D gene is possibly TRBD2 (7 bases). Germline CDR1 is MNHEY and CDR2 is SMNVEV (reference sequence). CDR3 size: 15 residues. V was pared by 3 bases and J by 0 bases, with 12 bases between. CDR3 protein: CASSFLAGASYEQYF. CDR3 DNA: TGTGCCAGCAGTTTTTTGGCGGGGGCCTCCTACGAGCAGTACTTC.

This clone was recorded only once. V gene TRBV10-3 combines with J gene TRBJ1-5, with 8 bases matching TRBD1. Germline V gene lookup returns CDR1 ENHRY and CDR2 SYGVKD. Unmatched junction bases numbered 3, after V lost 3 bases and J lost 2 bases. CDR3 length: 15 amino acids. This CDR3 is CAISDGQGGNQPQHF. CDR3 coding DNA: TGTGCCATCAGTGATGGACAGGGAGGCAATCAGCCCCAGCATTTT.

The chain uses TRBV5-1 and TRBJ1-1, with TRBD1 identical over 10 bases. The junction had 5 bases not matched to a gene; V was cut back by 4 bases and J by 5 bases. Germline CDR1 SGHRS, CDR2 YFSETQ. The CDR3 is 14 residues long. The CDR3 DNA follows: TGCGCCAGCAGCCATGGACAGGGGGAAACTGAAGCTTTCTTT. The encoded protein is CASSHGQGETEAFF.

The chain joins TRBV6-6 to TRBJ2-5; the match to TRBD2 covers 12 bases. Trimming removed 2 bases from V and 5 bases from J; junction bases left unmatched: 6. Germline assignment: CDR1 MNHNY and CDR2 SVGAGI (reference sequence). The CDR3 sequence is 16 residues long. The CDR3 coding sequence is TGTGCCAGCAGTTACGGGACTAGCGGGCCGGGGGAGACCCAGTACTTC. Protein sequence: CASSYGTSGPGETQYF.

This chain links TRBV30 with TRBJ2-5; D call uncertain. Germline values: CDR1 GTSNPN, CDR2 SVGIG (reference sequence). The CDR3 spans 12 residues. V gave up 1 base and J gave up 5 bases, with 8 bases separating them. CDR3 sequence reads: CAWSGRPETQYF. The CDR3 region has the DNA TGTGCCTGGAGTGGGCGGCCGGAGACCCAGTACTTC.

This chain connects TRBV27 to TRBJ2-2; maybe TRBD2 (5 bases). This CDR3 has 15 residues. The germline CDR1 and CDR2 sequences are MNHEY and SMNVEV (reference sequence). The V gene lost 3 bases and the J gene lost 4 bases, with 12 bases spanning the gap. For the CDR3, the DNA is TGTGCCAGCAGTTTGGCTAGCTTGAGCACCGGGGAGCTGTTTTTT. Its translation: CASSLASLSTGELFF.

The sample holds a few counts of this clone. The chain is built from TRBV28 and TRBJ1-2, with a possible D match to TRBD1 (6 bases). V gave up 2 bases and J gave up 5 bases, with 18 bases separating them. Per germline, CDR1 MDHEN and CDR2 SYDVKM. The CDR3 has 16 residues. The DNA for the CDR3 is TGTGCCAGCAGTTTACCCGGGCCAGGGGTGGGGTATGGCTACACCTTC. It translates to CASSLPGPGVGYGYTF.

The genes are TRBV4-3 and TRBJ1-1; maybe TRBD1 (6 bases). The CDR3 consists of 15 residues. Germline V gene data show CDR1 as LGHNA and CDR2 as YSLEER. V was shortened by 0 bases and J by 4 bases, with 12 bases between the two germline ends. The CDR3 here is CASSQEVRGGTEAFF. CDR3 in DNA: TGCGCCAGCAGCCAAGAAGTGAGAGGGGGCACTGAAGCTTTCTTT.

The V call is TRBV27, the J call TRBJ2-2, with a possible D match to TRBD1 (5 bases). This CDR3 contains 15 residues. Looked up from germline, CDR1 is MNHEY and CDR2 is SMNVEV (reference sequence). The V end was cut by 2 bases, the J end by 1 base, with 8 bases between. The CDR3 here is CASSLRQLNTGELFF. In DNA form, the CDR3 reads TGTGCCAGCAGTTTACGACAGCTGAACACCGGGGAGCTGTTTTTT.

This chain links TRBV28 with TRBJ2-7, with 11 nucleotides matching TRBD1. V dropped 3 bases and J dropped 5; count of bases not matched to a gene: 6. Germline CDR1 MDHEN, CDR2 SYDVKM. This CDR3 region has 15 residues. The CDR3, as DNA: TGTGCCAGCAGTTTGCGGACAGGGGGCAAACACGAGCAGTACTTC. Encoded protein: CASSLRTGGKHEQYF.

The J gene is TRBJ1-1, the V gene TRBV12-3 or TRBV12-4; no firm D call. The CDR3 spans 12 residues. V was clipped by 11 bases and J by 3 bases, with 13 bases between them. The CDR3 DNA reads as TGTGCCCTTAGGAGGGCACACACTGAAGCTTTCTTT. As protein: CALRRAHTEAFF.

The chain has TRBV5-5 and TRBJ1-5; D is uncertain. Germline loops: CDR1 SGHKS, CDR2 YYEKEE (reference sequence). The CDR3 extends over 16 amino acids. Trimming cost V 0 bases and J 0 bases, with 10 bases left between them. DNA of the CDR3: TGTGCCAGCAGCTTGGTGACGGGCTATAGCAATCAGCCCCAGCATTTT. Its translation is CASSLVTGYSNQPQHF. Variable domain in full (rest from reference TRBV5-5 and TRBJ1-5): DAGVTQSPTHLIKTRGQQVTLRCSPISGHKSVSWYQQVLGQGPQFIFQYYEKEERGRGNFPDRFSARQFPNYSSELNVNALLLGDSALYLCASSLVTGYSNQPQHFGDGTRLSIL.

The CDR3 DNA sequence: TGTGCCAGTAGTATAGGGGTAGGGAACACCGGGGAGCTGTTTTTT. Amino acid sequence: CASSIGVGNTGELFF. The chain uses TRBV19 and TRBJ2-2; D gene uncertain. The CDR3 is 15 residues long. Trimming stripped 1 base from V and 1 base from J, with 7 bases between. In germline, CDR1 is LNHDA, CDR2 SQIVND (reference sequence).

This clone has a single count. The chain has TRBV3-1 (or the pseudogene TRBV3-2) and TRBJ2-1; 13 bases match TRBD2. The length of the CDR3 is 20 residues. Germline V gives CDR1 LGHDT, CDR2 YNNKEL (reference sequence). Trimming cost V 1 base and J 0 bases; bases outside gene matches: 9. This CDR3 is CASSQGWGRLAGGSYNEQFF. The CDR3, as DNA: TGTGCCAGCAGCCAAGGATGGGGGCGACTAGCGGGGGGCTCCTACAATGAGCAGTTCTTC.

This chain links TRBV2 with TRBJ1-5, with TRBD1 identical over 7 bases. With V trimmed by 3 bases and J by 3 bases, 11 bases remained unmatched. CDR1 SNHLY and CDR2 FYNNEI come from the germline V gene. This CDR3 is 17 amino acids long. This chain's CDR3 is CASSDGRGRVYNQPQHF. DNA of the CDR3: TGTGCCAGCAGTGATGGCAGGGGGAGAGTTTACAATCAGCCCCAGCATTTT.

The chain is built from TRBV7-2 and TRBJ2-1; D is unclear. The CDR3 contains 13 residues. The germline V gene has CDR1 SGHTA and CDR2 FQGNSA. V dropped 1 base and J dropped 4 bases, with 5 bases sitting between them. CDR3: CASSLDSYNEQFF. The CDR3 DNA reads TGTGCCAGCAGCTTAGACAGTTACAATGAGCAGTTCTTC.

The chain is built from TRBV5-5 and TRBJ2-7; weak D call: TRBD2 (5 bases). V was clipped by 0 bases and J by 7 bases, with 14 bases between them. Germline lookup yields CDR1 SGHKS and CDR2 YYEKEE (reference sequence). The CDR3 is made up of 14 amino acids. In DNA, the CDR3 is TGTGCCAGCAGCTTGGATGGGAACGGCGGGGAGCAGTACTTC. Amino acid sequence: CASSLDGNGGEQYF. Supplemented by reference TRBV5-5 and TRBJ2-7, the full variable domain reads DAGVTQSPTHLIKTRGQQVTLRCSPISGHKSVSWYQQVLGQGPQFIFQYYEKEERGRGNFPDRFSARQFPNYSSELNVNALLLGDSALYLCASSLDGNGGEQYFGPGTRLTVT.

The CDR3 region has the DNA TGTGCCAGTAGTATTCGGGACAGGGGGCTGCCCCCGGCTGGAAACACCATATATTTT. The encoded protein is CASSIRDRGLPPAGNTIYF. This sequence joins TRBV19 and TRBJ1-3; TRBD1 agrees at 12 bases. In germline, CDR1 is LNHDA, CDR2 SQIVND (reference sequence). The CDR3 runs to 19 residues. The junction had 11 bases not matched to a gene; V was cut back by 3 bases and J by 2 bases. The full variable domain, completed using reference TRBV19 and TRBJ1-3, is DGGITQSPKYLFRKEGQNVTLSCEQNLNHDAMYWYRQDPGQGLRLIYYSQIVNDFQKGDIAEGYSVSREKKESFPLTVTSAQKNPTAFYLCASSIRDRGLPPAGNTIYFGEGSWLTVV.

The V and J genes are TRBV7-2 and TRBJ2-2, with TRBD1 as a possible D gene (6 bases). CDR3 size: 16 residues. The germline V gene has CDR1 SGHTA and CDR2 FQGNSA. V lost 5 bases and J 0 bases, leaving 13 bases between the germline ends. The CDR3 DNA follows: TGTGCCAGCAGCCCCCACAGGGCACCGAACACCGGGGAGCTGTTTTTT. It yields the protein CASSPHRAPNTGELFF. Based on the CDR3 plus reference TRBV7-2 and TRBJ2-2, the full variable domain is GAGVSQSPSNKVTEKGKDVELRCDPISGHTALYWYRQSLGQGLEFLIYFQGNSAPDKSGLPSDRFSAERTGGSVSTLTIQRTQQEDSAVYLCASSPHRAPNTGELFFGEGSRLTVL.

The CDR3, as DNA: TGTGCCAGCAGCTTATTTGGAGATGGCTACACCTTC. This encodes CASSLFGDGYTF. This chain connects TRBV7-8 to TRBJ1-2; no definite D call. The CDR3 consists of 12 residues. V lost 2 bases and J 6 bases, leaving 7 bases between the germline ends. Germline-derived CDR1 and CDR2 are SGHVS and FQNEAQ.

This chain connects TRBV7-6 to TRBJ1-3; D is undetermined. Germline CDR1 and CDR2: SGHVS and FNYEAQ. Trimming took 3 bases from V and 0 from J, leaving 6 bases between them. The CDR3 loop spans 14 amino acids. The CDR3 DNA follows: TGTGCCAGCAGCTTTAAGTTCTCTGGAAACACCATATATTTT. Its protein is CASSFKFSGNTIYF. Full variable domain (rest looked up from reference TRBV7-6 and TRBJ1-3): GAGVSQSPRYKVTKRGQDVALRCDPISGHVSLYWYRQALGQGPEFLTYFNYEAQQDKSGLPNDRFSAERPEGSISTLTIQRTEQRDSAMYRCASSFKFSGNTIYFGEGSWLTVV.